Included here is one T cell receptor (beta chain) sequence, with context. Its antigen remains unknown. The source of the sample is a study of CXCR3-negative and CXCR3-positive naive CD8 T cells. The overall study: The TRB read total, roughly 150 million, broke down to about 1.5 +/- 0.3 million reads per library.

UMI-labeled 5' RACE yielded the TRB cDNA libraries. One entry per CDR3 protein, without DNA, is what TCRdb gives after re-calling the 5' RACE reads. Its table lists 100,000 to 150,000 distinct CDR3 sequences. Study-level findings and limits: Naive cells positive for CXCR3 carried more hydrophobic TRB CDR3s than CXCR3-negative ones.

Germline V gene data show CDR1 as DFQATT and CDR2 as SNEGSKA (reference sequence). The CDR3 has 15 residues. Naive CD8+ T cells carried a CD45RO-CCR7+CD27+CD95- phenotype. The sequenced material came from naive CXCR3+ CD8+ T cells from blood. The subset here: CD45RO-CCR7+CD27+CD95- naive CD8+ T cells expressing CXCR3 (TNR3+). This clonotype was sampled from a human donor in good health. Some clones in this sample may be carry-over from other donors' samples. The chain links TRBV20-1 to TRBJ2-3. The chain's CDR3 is CSASRTETSTDTQYF.